These 32 T cell receptor beta chains originate from one sample sequenced in a study of cytomegalovirus exposure and HLA in healthy donors. With 60 Vbeta and 13 Jbeta primers, the PCR was carried out. Clones were sequenced by immunoSEQ multiplex PCR, and TCRdb holds only the in-frame ones, with some missing. The data hold about 180,000 clones, with roughly four fifths observed a single time. Input material: PBMCs. The receptors stem from a man between 18 and 35 years old in good health and CMV-seronegative.

This rearrangement joins TRBV19 to TRBJ1-5, with TRBD1 identical over 10 bases. The CDR3 spans 17 residues. V shed 0 bases, J shed 5 bases, and the junction held 7 bases outside the gene matches. Germline-derived CDR1 and CDR2 are LNHDA and SQIVND (reference sequence). CDR3 region: CASSIDQRGQGYQPQHF. The CDR3 DNA sequence: TGTGCCAGTAGTATAGATCAAAGGGGACAGGGGTATCAGCCCCAGCATTTT.

This chain joins TRBV27 and TRBJ2-7; the match to TRBD2 covers 7 bases. CDR1 and CDR2 (germline): MNHEY, SMNVEV (reference sequence). This CDR3 is 14 amino acids long. The junction had 6 bases not matched to a gene; V was cut back by 5 bases and J by 2 bases. The CDR3 nucleotides read TGTGCCAGCAGTCCTAGCGGAAACACCTACGAGCAGTACTTC. Translating it yields CASSPSGNTYEQYF.

This clone was picked up a small number of times. The chain links TRBV4-2 to TRBJ2-7; 11 bases are shared with TRBD2. Per the germline V gene, CDR1 is LGHNA and CDR2 is YNFKEQ. CDR3 size: 16 residues. V trimming: 4 bases; J trimming: 4 bases; junction bases outside the gene matches: 9. CDR3 in amino acids: CASSLSEGTSGYEQYF. The CDR3 DNA reads TGTGCCAGCAGCCTTTCCGAGGGGACTAGCGGTTACGAGCAGTACTTC.

The CDR3 here is CAWTGNNSPLHF. The CDR3 DNA sequence: TGTGCCTGGACAGGGAATAATTCACCCCTCCACTTT. The V call is TRBV30, the J call TRBJ1-6; perhaps TRBD1 as D (5 bases). Germline lookup yields CDR1 GTSNPN and CDR2 SVGIG (reference sequence). The CDR3 spans 12 residues. The germline V and J ends were trimmed by 4 bases and 5 bases, with 6 bases remaining between them.

The rearrangement uses TRBV15 and TRBJ2-7, with D possibly matching TRBD1 (5 bases). The germline V gene encodes CDR1 LNHNV and CDR2 YYDKDF (reference sequence). CDR3 length equals 17 residues. V was clipped by 5 bases and J by 7 bases, with 27 bases between them. CDR3 residues: CATSEEIRTRPIREQYF. CDR3 coding DNA: TGTGCCACCAGCGAAGAGATTCGGACAAGACCGATCAGGGAGCAGTACTTC.

The CDR3 nucleotides read TGTGCCAGCAGCCGCAACTATGAAAAACTGTTTTTT. Its translation: CASSRNYEKLFF. The chain uses TRBV2 and TRBJ1-4; no definite D call. V lost 6 bases, J lost 6 bases, and 8 bases lay in between. The CDR3 has 12 residues. Germline lookup yields CDR1 SNHLY and CDR2 FYNNEI.

The chain employs TRBV2 and TRBJ1-2, with D possibly matching TRBD1 (6 bases). The CDR3 is 15 amino acids. Germline V gives CDR1 SNHLY, CDR2 FYNNEI. Trimming pared 4 bases from V and 2 bases from J, leaving 14 bases between. The CDR3 spells CASSGLKDRNYGYTF. CDR3 bases: TGTGCCAGCAGTGGGTTAAAAGACAGGAACTATGGCTACACCTTC. Complete variable domain (other parts from reference TRBV2 and TRBJ1-2): EPEVTQTPSHQVTQMGQEVILRCVPISNHLYFYWYRQILGQKVEFLVSFYNNEISEKSEIFDDQFSVERPDGSNFTLKIRSTKLEDSAMYFCASSGLKDRNYGYTFGSGTRLTVV.

The V gene is TRBV18, the J gene TRBJ1-5; D gene unclear. Germline CDR1 is KGHSH and CDR2 is LQKENI. The CDR3 sequence is 15 residues long. Trimming stripped 2 bases from V and 0 bases from J, with 8 bases between. The CDR3 loop is CASSPRRDSNQPQHF. The CDR3 DNA sequence: TGTGCCAGCTCACCAAGGAGGGATAGCAATCAGCCCCAGCATTTT.

Turning to this clone: The sample carries other DNA sequences with the same CDR3. The chain links TRBV19 to TRBJ1-4, with TRBD1 matching 8 bases. CDR3 length: 15 amino acids. Per the germline V gene, CDR1 is LNHDA and CDR2 is SQIVND (reference sequence). V gave up 4 bases and J gave up 8 bases; unmatched junction bases: 9. The CDR3 bases are TGTGCCAGTAGTAGACTTGACAGGGGAGGCGAAAAACTGTTTTTT. Its translation is CASSRLDRGGEKLFF.

This rearrangement joins TRBV18 to TRBJ2-5; no definite D call. Germline loops: CDR1 KGHSH, CDR2 LQKENI. Trimming pared 2 bases from V and 5 bases from J, leaving 6 bases between. CDR3 length: 12 residues. CDR3 bases: TGTGCCAGCTCACCATCCTCGGAGACCCAGTACTTC. Its protein product is CASSPSSETQYF.

This rearrangement joins TRBV7-2 to TRBJ2-1, with 9 bases lining up with TRBD2. The CDR3 covers 18 residues. The V and J ends lost 5 bases and 5 bases, in that order; junction bases with no gene match: 16. Germline values: CDR1 SGHTA, CDR2 FQGNSA. The CDR3 spells CASSRTSGQGGGNNEQFF. CDR3 nucleotides: TGTGCCAGCAGCCGCACTAGCGGGCAGGGAGGGGGAAACAATGAGCAGTTCTTC. Full variable domain (missing parts from reference TRBV7-2 and TRBJ2-1): GAGVSQSPSNKVTEKGKDVELRCDPISGHTALYWYRQSLGQGLEFLIYFQGNSAPDKSGLPSDRFSAERTGGSVSTLTIQRTQQEDSAVYLCASSRTSGQGGGNNEQFFGPGTRLTVL.

The chain is built from TRBV10-3 and TRBJ2-3; 7 bases map to TRBD1. The CDR3 loop spans 17 amino acids. J was trimmed by 1 base and V by 5 bases; bases with no gene match: 12. The germline gives CDR1 ENHRY, CDR2 SYGVKD. CDR3 amino acids: CAISISDRPRGTDTQYF. CDR3 coding DNA: TGTGCCATCAGTATTTCGGACAGGCCAAGAGGCACAGATACGCAGTATTTT.

The V gene is TRBV4-1, the J gene TRBJ2-2; no definite D call. The germline gives CDR1 MGHRA, CDR2 YSYEKL. Trimming removed 0 bases at V and 2 bases at J, with 22 bases between. The CDR3 spans 20 residues. This chain's CDR3 is CASSQDPLSKGAVNTGELFF. CDR3 sequence (DNA): TGCGCCAGCAGCCAAGATCCCCTCAGTAAAGGAGCAGTAAACACCGGGGAGCTGTTTTTT.

The CDR3 DNA reads TGTGCCAGTACCCGGACAGGTACTTTTGAGCAGTTCTTC. Its protein is CASTRTGTFEQFF. The rearrangement links TRBV19 to TRBJ2-1, with 7 bases identical to TRBD1. The germline gives CDR1 LNHDA, CDR2 SQIVND (reference sequence). After removal of 7 bases from V and 9 bases from J, the junction contained 9 bases not matched to a gene. This CDR3 comprises 13 residues. Supplemented by reference TRBV19 and TRBJ2-1, the full variable domain reads DGGITQSPKYLFRKEGQNVTLSCEQNLNHDAMYWYRQDPGQGLRLIYYSQIVNDFQKGDIAEGYSVSREKKESFPLTVTSAQKNPTAFYLCASTRTGTFEQFFGPGTRLTVL.

Only one count was recorded for this clone. The rearrangement joins TRBV7-9 to TRBJ2-4; D perhaps matches TRBD1 (5 bases). V lost 0 bases and J lost 0, with 12 bases in between. The CDR3 totals 17 residues. The germline V gene encodes CDR1 SEHNR and CDR2 FQNEAQ (reference sequence). The chain's CDR3 is CASSLAGQSLAKNIQYF. The CDR3, as DNA: TGTGCCAGCAGCTTAGCGGGGCAGTCCTTAGCCAAAAACATTCAGTACTTC. Filled out from reference TRBV7-9 and TRBJ2-4, the complete variable domain reads DTGVSQNPRHKITKRGQNVTFRCDPISEHNRLYWYRQTLGQGPEFLTYFQNEAQLEKSRLLSDRFSAERPKGSFSTLEIQRTEQGDSAMYLCASSLAGQSLAKNIQYFGAGTRLSVL.

The V call is TRBV13, the J call TRBJ2-1, with TRBD2 as a possible D gene (7 bases). Trimming left V 5 bases short and J 6 bases short, with 17 bases between. Germline V gene sequence: CDR1 PRHDT, CDR2 FYEKMQ (reference sequence). This CDR3 region has 15 residues. CDR3 nucleotide sequence: TGTGCCAGCAGCCCCTATTTGGGGGGGGCCAATGAGCAGTTCTTC. The encoded protein is CASSPYLGGANEQFF.

This clone was detected only once. The J gene is TRBJ2-1, the V gene TRBV28, with TRBD2 identical over 13 bases. CDR1 and CDR2 from the germline V gene are MDHEN and SYDVKM. With V trimmed by 8 bases and J by 1 base, 17 bases remained unmatched. This CDR3 has 20 amino acids. DNA for the CDR3: TGTGCCAGCCCTTCGGGGACAGGACTAGCGGGAGAGGTTTCCTACAATGAGCAGTTCTTC. It encodes CASPSGTGLAGEVSYNEQFF.

The chain couples TRBV6-5 to TRBJ1-1; TRBD1 might be the D (6 bases). V was shortened by 4 bases and J by 6 bases, with 21 bases between the two germline ends. CDR3 length: 16 residues. Germline CDR1 and CDR2: MNHEY and SVGAGI. The CDR3 DNA sequence: TGTGCCAGCAGTTCGCAGTCCAGGGGTGTTTTCGCTGAAGCTTTCTTT. This translates into CASSSQSRGVFAEAFF.

The DNA of the CDR3 is TGTGCCAGCGGGTACCGGGACAGGAACAATCTGGGGACTGAAGCTTTCTTT. It specifies CASGYRDRNNLGTEAFF. V usage is TRBV27 and J usage is TRBJ1-1, with TRBD1 matching over 8 bases. J was trimmed by 5 bases and V by 8 bases; bases with no gene match: 19. Germline V CDR1 and CDR2: MNHEY, SMNVEV (reference sequence). The CDR3 contains 17 residues.

The chain recombines TRBV15 with TRBJ2-3; D possibly corresponds to TRBD2 (6 bases). V was trimmed by 2 bases and J by 6 bases, leaving 12 bases between them. The V gene's germline CDR1 is LNHNV and CDR2 YYDKDF (reference sequence). The CDR3 length is 14 residues. The CDR3 loop reads CATSRPRGRDTQYF. CDR3 coding DNA: TGTGCCACCAGCAGACCTCGGGGGAGGGATACGCAGTATTTT.

This chain connects TRBV19 to TRBJ2-7; maybe TRBD2 (5 bases). Germline V gene sequence: CDR1 LNHDA, CDR2 SQIVND (reference sequence). V lost 7 bases and J lost 6, with 19 bases in between. The length of the CDR3 is 14 residues. CDR3 residues: CASTPRRGWGEQYF. The CDR3 bases are TGTGCCAGTACCCCCCGCCGGGGTTGGGGCGAGCAGTACTTC.

V is TRBV28 and J is TRBJ2-3; perhaps TRBD1 as D (5 bases). The CDR3 spans 15 residues. V lost 5 bases and J 3 bases, leaving 15 bases between the germline ends. Germline-derived CDR1 and CDR2 are MDHEN and SYDVKM. DNA for the CDR3: TGTGCCAGCAGTCCTTCTCAGGGATGGACAGATACGCAGTATTTT. It translates to CASSPSQGWTDTQYF. Full variable domain (rest looked up from reference TRBV28 and TRBJ2-3): DVKVTQSSRYLVKRTGEKVFLECVQDMDHENMFWYRQDPGLGLRLIYFSYDVKMKEKGDIPEGYSVSREKKERFSLILESASTNQTSMYLCASSPSQGWTDTQYFGPGTRLTVL.

This clone has only a few counts. The V and J genes are TRBV20-1 and TRBJ1-1; weak D call: TRBD1 (5 bases). Trimming removed 2 bases at V and 8 bases at J, with 6 bases between. Germline V lookup: CDR1 DFQATT, CDR2 SNEGSKA (reference sequence). The CDR3 is made up of 10 amino acids. The CDR3 DNA reads as TGCAGTGCTAGAAGACAGGAAGCTTTCTTT. The encoded protein is CSARRQEAFF.

The chain joins TRBV7-9 to TRBJ1-4, with TRBD1 matching 8 bases. Germline V gene data show CDR1 as SEHNR and CDR2 as FQNEAQ (reference sequence). Trimming took 3 bases from V and 6 from J; bases not matched to a gene: 0. CDR3 size: 13 residues. The CDR3 sequence: CASSLDRDEKLFF. The CDR3 coding sequence is TGTGCCAGCAGCTTGGACAGGGATGAAAAACTGTTTTTT.

This sequence joins TRBV5-5 and TRBJ2-6; unclear D gene. Germline-derived CDR1 and CDR2 are SGHKS and YYEKEE (reference sequence). V was clipped by 6 bases and J by 0 bases, with 4 bases between them. The CDR3 spans 13 residues. The CDR3 sequence is CASTLSGANVLTF. Written as DNA, the CDR3 is TGTGCCAGCACCCTCTCTGGGGCCAACGTCCTGACTTTC.

V is TRBV6-5 and J is TRBJ1-1, with D possibly matching TRBD1 (6 bases). V dropped 4 bases and J dropped 5 bases, with 11 bases sitting between them. This CDR3 is built from 13 residues. Germline CDR1 MNHEY, CDR2 SVGAGI. The CDR3 DNA reads as TGTGCCAGCAGTTCCCGCAGGGGTACTGAAGCTTTCTTT. It encodes CASSSRRGTEAFF.

V and J are TRBV6-6 and TRBJ2-3; 12 positions agree with TRBD2. CDR1 is MNHNY, CDR2 SVGAGI, per germline (reference sequence). V lost 5 bases, J lost 1 base, and 1 base stayed unmatched. CDR3 length equals 15 residues. The DNA for the CDR3 is TGTGCCAGCAGTCGGACTAGCGGGGGCACAGATACGCAGTATTTT. Protein: CASSRTSGGTDTQYF.

The chain uses TRBV29-1 and TRBJ2-7; 7 bases fit TRBD1. Germline assignment: CDR1 SQVTM and CDR2 ANQGSEA. Unmatched junction bases numbered 6, after V lost 6 bases and J lost 4 bases. CDR3 length equals 12 residues. The CDR3 sequence is CSVQKGAYEQYF. DNA for the CDR3: TGCAGCGTCCAGAAGGGGGCGTACGAGCAGTACTTC.

V is TRBV9 and J is TRBJ2-7, with 8 bases identical to TRBD1. Germline lookup yields CDR1 SGDLS and CDR2 YYNGEE. This CDR3 region has 13 residues. J gave up 2 bases and V 7 bases, and 5 bases lay outside the gene matches. CDR3 DNA sequence: TGTGCCAGCGGGACAGGAAGAACCTACGAGCAGTACTTC. Its translation is CASGTGRTYEQYF.

About this clone itself: At one of its ends the junction is not consistent with the germline gene, which may arise from a read error. The rearrangement links TRBV7-9 to TRBJ2-7; D perhaps matches TRBD2 (5 bases). The CDR3 is made up of 14 amino acids. Per the germline V gene, CDR1 is SEHNR and CDR2 is FQNEAQ (reference sequence). This CDR3 is CSSSPPGSSYEQYF. CDR3 in DNA: TGTTCCAGCAGCCCACCGGGAAGCTCCTACGAGCAGTACTTC.

The chain's CDR3 is CASSKRRDRVVGETQYF. CDR3 DNA: TGTGCCAGCAGCAAACGACGGGACAGGGTCGTGGGAGAGACCCAGTACTTC. The chain links TRBV9 to TRBJ2-5, with 9 bases fitting TRBD1. There are 17 residues in the CDR3. Germline trimming cut 4 bases from V and 4 bases from J; bases unmatched to any gene: 14. Germline CDR1 and CDR2: SGDLS and YYNGEE.

This chain links TRBV11-3 with TRBJ2-2, with 7 positions matching TRBD1. The trim removed 7 bases at V and 0 bases at J, leaving 2 bases unmatched. The CDR3 length is 14 residues. Germline CDR1 and CDR2: SGHNT and YENEEA. The CDR3 coding sequence is TGTGCCAGCAAGACAGGGTCGAACACCGGGGAGCTGTTTTTT. Translation: CASKTGSNTGELFF.